One sample yielded the 31 T cell receptor beta chains listed below, sequenced in a study of human T cells and chemical hapten exposure. The study extracted total RNA from unfractionated whole blood. In TCRdb, the 5' RACE reads were re-called with MiXCR into one record per CDR3 protein. Of some 78,000 distinct CDR3 sequences in the sample, about 8.4% were seen once. These receptors came from a male donor in good health.

This clonotype was seen repeatedly, ten times or more. The chain joins TRBV6-5 to TRBJ1-1, with 11 bases that match TRBD1. The V and J ends lost 10 bases and 0 bases, in that order; junction bases with no gene match: 7. The CDR3 totals 15 residues. Germline lookup yields CDR1 MNHEY and CDR2 SVGAGI. CDR3 residues: CATRDRGAVNTEAFF. The CDR3 DNA reads TGTGCCACTCGGGACAGGGGGGCCGTGAACACTGAAGCTTTCTTT.

This clonotype was seen ten or more times. The V gene is TRBV4-1, the J gene TRBJ2-7; no firm D call. With 4 bases removed from V and 3 bases from J, the gap between germline ends came to 13 bases. CDR3 length equals 14 residues. CDR1 MGHRA and CDR2 YSYEKL come from the germline V gene. The CDR3, as DNA: TGCGCCAGCAGCCGAGGACCCCAGGACTACGAGCAGTACTTC. It translates to CASSRGPQDYEQYF.

In its sample, this clonotype was seen many times. V and J are TRBV5-1 and TRBJ2-7, with D possibly matching TRBD2 (5 bases). The CDR3 has 14 amino acids. The germline CDR1 and CDR2 sequences are SGHRS and YFSETQ. V lost 1 base, J lost 7 bases, and 15 bases lay in between. The CDR3 sequence is CASSLKDAEREQYF. Here the CDR3 DNA reads TGCGCCAGCAGCTTGAAGGACGCCGAGCGGGAGCAGTACTTC.

This clonotype was found a few times. V is TRBV7-9 and J is TRBJ2-3; the D is unclear. V lost 1 base and J lost 4, with 9 bases in between. Germline V gene sequence: CDR1 SEHNR, CDR2 FQNEAQ (reference sequence). The CDR3 runs to 14 residues. CDR3 residues: CASSLGYSPDTQYF. CDR3 DNA: TGTGCCAGCAGCTTAGGTTATAGCCCAGATACGCAGTATTTT.

In this sample, this clonotype turned up many times. The chain employs TRBV5-1 and TRBJ2-5; 8 nucleotides match TRBD2. CDR3 length: 18 amino acids. V shed 0 bases, J shed 5 bases, and the junction held 15 bases outside the gene matches. Germline V CDR1 and CDR2: SGHRS, YFSETQ. This CDR3 is CASSLAPPRTSSLETQYF. The CDR3 coding sequence is TGCGCCAGCAGCTTGGCCCCGCCCCGGACTAGCTCGCTCGAGACCCAGTACTTC.

The chain recombines TRBV5-1 with TRBJ1-6; no clear D gene. The length of the CDR3 is 16 residues. CDR1 SGHRS and CDR2 YFSETQ come from the germline V gene. Trimming cost V 2 bases and J 2 bases, with 11 bases left between them. The CDR3 DNA sequence: TGCGCCAGCAGCTTAAGGGCCGGGGCCTATAATTCACCCCTCCACTTT. Translating it yields CASSLRAGAYNSPLHF. The variable domain in full, with the rest retrieved from reference TRBV5-1 and TRBJ1-6, is KAGVTQTPRYLIKTRGQQVTLSCSPISGHRSVSWYQQTPGQGLQFLFEYFSETQRNKGNFPGRFSGRQFSNSRSEMNVSTLELGDSALYLCASSLRAGAYNSPLHFGNGTRLTVT.

This sequence joins TRBV4-2 and TRBJ2-7, with D uncertain. There are 13 residues in the CDR3. Germline V gives CDR1 LGHNA, CDR2 YNFKEQ. The V end was cut by 0 bases, the J end by 2 bases, with 5 bases between. The CDR3 region is CASSQEEAYEQYF. The DNA of the CDR3 is TGTGCCAGCAGCCAAGAGGAAGCCTACGAGCAGTACTTC.

This chain links TRBV6-1 with TRBJ2-1; D is unclear. In germline, CDR1 is MNHNS, CDR2 SASEGT. V shed 6 bases and J shed 4 bases, with 10 bases lying between them. The CDR3 has 13 amino acids. The CDR3, as DNA: TGTGCCAGCAGCCCATTTATTTACAATGAGCAGTTCTTC. It encodes CASSPFIYNEQFF.

This clonotype was recorded many times. The rearrangement joins TRBV29-1 to TRBJ1-2; D is unclear. Trimming pared 1 base from V and 1 base from J, leaving 7 bases between. CDR1 is SQVTM and CDR2 is ANQGSEA in the germline V gene. CDR3 length: 13 residues. Written as DNA, the CDR3 is TGCAGCGTTGAAGGGTTACTTAACTATGGCTACACCTTC. Encoded protein: CSVEGLLNYGYTF.

The CDR3 spells CASSLQGKETDTQYF. For the CDR3, the DNA is TGTGCCAGCAGCTTACAGGGCAAGGAGACAGATACGCAGTATTTT. J is TRBJ2-3 and V is TRBV7-8; TRBD1 might be the D (5 bases). The CDR3 runs 15 residues. Germline V gene data show CDR1 as SGHVS and CDR2 as FQNEAQ. Trimming removed 2 bases at V and 3 bases at J, with 12 bases between.

CDR3 sequence: CSAYGTATGNTIYF. CDR3 DNA: TGCAGTGCGTACGGGACAGCGACTGGAAACACCATATATTTT. The rearrangement joins TRBV20-1 to TRBJ1-3, with 7 bases aligning to TRBD1. J gave up 2 bases and V 6 bases, and 7 bases lay outside the gene matches. Per the germline V gene, CDR1 is DFQATT and CDR2 is SNEGSKA (reference sequence). The CDR3 length is 14 residues.

This clonotype was found a few times. This chain connects TRBV7-2 to TRBJ1-6; TRBD1 matches at 10 bases. This CDR3 has 15 amino acids. Germline V CDR1 and CDR2: SGHTA, FQGNSA. V lost 0 bases, J lost 9 bases, and 2 bases stayed unmatched. The CDR3 loop is CASSLAGDRGSPLHF. The CDR3 DNA is TGTGCCAGCAGCTTAGCGGGGGACAGGGGTTCACCCCTCCACTTT.

The gene calls are TRBV19 and TRBJ1-1; TRBD1 agrees at 10 bases. The junction had 3 bases not matched to a gene; V was cut back by 5 bases and J by 3 bases. Germline V gene lookup returns CDR1 LNHDA and CDR2 SQIVND (reference sequence). This CDR3 is built from 14 residues. This CDR3 is CASSADRGDTEAFF. DNA for the CDR3: TGTGCCAGTAGTGCGGACAGGGGGGACACTGAAGCTTTCTTT.

This clonotype was counted ten times or more. The chain employs TRBV5-1 and TRBJ2-6; possible D gene TRBD2, 5 bases. V was clipped by 0 bases and J by 5 bases, with 12 bases between them. The germline CDR1 and CDR2 sequences are SGHRS and YFSETQ. The CDR3 has 16 residues. CDR3 DNA: TGCGCCAGCAGCTTGGTTGTCGGGATGAGGGCCAACGTCCTGACTTTC. Translated: CASSLVVGMRANVLTF.

This clonotype was observed many times. This rearrangement joins TRBV20-1 to TRBJ2-5; 8 bases line up with TRBD2. The V gene's germline CDR1 is DFQATT and CDR2 SNEGSKA (reference sequence). CDR3 length: 15 residues. V lost 5 bases, J lost 3 bases, and 11 bases stayed unmatched. The CDR3 nucleotides read TGCAGTGCTCCCGAGGTTGGAGCGGGAGAAGAGACCCAGTACTTC. Translating gives CSAPEVGAGEETQYF.

This clonotype has at least ten counts. The chain has TRBV7-6 and TRBJ2-1, with 11 positions matching TRBD2. After removal of 1 base from V and 7 bases from J, the junction contained 6 bases not matched to a gene. The CDR3 consists of 16 residues. Germline CDR1 is SGHVS and CDR2 is FNYEAQ. DNA of the CDR3: TGTGCCAGCAGCTTAGAACGAACTAGCGGGAGTAATGAGCAGTTCTTC. Protein: CASSLERTSGSNEQFF.

This clonotype occurred a few times. V and J are TRBV9 and TRBJ1-1; possibly TRBD1 for D (5 bases). This CDR3 region has 15 residues. Germline CDR1 SGDLS, CDR2 YYNGEE. Trimming removed 4 bases at V and 1 base at J, with 14 bases between. The CDR3 DNA reads as TGTGCCAGCAGCCCCCGGGGACGGGAGAACACTGAAGCTTTCTTT. It codes for CASSPRGRENTEAFF.

This clonotype has a handful of counts. This rearrangement joins TRBV4-3 to TRBJ2-1, with TRBD2 identical over 9 bases. The CDR3 totals 17 residues. J gave up 10 bases and V 0 bases, and 13 bases lay outside the gene matches. Germline V gives CDR1 LGHNA, CDR2 YSLEER. CDR3 bases: TGCGCCAGCAGCCAAGATGGGGCCAAAGCGGGGGGTGGAGAGCAGTTCTTC. This codes for CASSQDGAKAGGGEQFF.

CDR3 in DNA: TGTGCCAGCAGGCCCGGGACTACCAGCTCCTACGAGCAGTACTTC. Its translation: CASRPGTTSSYEQYF. The chain carries TRBV27 and TRBJ2-7; 7 nucleotides match TRBD2. After removal of 6 bases from V and 0 bases from J, the junction contained 8 bases not matched to a gene. CDR1 is MNHEY, CDR2 SMNVEV, per germline (reference sequence). The CDR3 covers 15 residues.

This clonotype has only a few counts. The chain joins TRBV12-3 or TRBV12-4 to TRBJ2-2; 11 nucleotides agree with TRBD2. J was trimmed by 4 bases and V by 6 bases; bases with no gene match: 7. This CDR3 is 16 amino acids long. CDR3 DNA: TGTGCCAGCAGCCGGGGACTAGCGGTTTCCACCGGGGAGCTGTTTTTT. Protein product: CASSRGLAVSTGELFF.

This clonotype was detected only a few times. The rearrangement links TRBV12-3 or TRBV12-4 to TRBJ1-5; 8 nucleotides match TRBD1. V lost 2 bases, J lost 6 bases, and 6 bases stayed unmatched. There are 15 residues in the CDR3. The CDR3 loop reads CASSLTTGGGQPQHF. As DNA, the CDR3 is TGTGCCAGCAGTTTAACTACAGGGGGAGGTCAGCCCCAGCATTTT.

This clonotype was observed a handful of times. J is TRBJ2-3 and V is TRBV20-1, with TRBD2 identical over 12 bases. The CDR3 contains 16 residues. Trimming cost V 5 bases and J 5 bases; bases outside gene matches: 11. From germline, CDR1 is DFQATT and CDR2 SNEGSKA (reference sequence). CDR3 in DNA: TGCAGTGCTGAAGACCCGACTAGCGGGAGAGAAGATACGCAGTATTTT. Its protein is CSAEDPTSGREDTQYF.

This clonotype has only a few counts. The gene calls are TRBV2 and TRBJ2-2; D ambiguous. V lost 1 base to trimming and J lost 10 bases, with 13 bases between them. The germline CDR1 and CDR2 sequences are SNHLY and FYNNEI. The length of the CDR3 is 14 residues. The CDR3 spells CASSEEGEFEELFF. CDR3 bases: TGTGCCAGCAGTGAAGAAGGAGAGTTTGAGGAGCTGTTTTTT.

This clonotype was counted a few times. The genes are TRBV4-2 and TRBJ1-1, with D unresolved. Germline V lookup: CDR1 LGHNA, CDR2 YNFKEQ. The CDR3 length is 13 residues. The ends were cut back, 6 bases at V and 6 bases at J, with 14 bases in the middle. This chain's CDR3 is CASRDRDSPEAFF. CDR3 nucleotide sequence: TGTGCCAGCAGGGACCGGGATTCTCCTGAAGCTTTCTTT.

The V and J genes are TRBV27 and TRBJ1-5, with 7 nucleotides matching TRBD1. Losses at the gene ends were 4 bases for V and 2 bases for J; bases not matched to a gene: 8. Germline V gene data show CDR1 as MNHEY and CDR2 as SMNVEV (reference sequence). The CDR3 sequence is 16 residues long. The CDR3 nucleotides read TGTGCCAGCAGTTCGACAGGGTTGAATCGCAATCAGCCCCAGCATTTT. Translation: CASSSTGLNRNQPQHF.

This clonotype was recorded at least ten times. The chain combines TRBV2 with TRBJ2-3; 12 bases match TRBD2. The CDR3 length is 18 residues. The germline CDR1 and CDR2 sequences are SNHLY and FYNNEI. The J segment lost 3 bases and the V segment lost 6 bases, leaving 13 bases of the junction unmatched. CDR3 bases: TGTGCCAGCAGGACTAATGATGGACTAGCGGGGCTGACAGATACGCAGTATTTT. This encodes CASRTNDGLAGLTDTQYF.

The chain combines TRBV6-1 with TRBJ2-1, with D tentatively TRBD1 (5 bases). The CDR3 runs 15 residues. V shed 6 bases and J shed 0 bases, with 12 bases lying between them. Germline lookup yields CDR1 MNHNS and CDR2 SASEGT. CDR3 nucleotides: TGTGCCAGCAGAGATCAGGGATACTCCTACAATGAGCAGTTCTTC. Protein product: CASRDQGYSYNEQFF.

This clonotype occurred a few times. The genes are TRBV14 and TRBJ2-7; TRBD1 is a possible D gene (5 bases). Per the germline V gene, CDR1 is SGHDN and CDR2 is FVKESK. The CDR3 totals 13 residues. V dropped 0 bases and J dropped 6 bases, with 9 bases sitting between them. CDR3 sequence reads: CASSQEGRGEQYF. The DNA for the CDR3 is TGTGCCAGCAGCCAAGAGGGAAGGGGCGAGCAGTACTTC.

This clonotype was seen a handful of times. The CDR3 nucleotides read TGTGCCAGCAGTGAAGCCTGGGAGGGTTGGCAGTACTTC. This gives the protein CASSEAWEGWQYF. The V and J genes are TRBV6-1 and TRBJ2-4, with 7 bases fitting TRBD2. With V trimmed by 0 bases and J by 13 bases, 6 bases remained unmatched. This CDR3 region has 13 residues. Germline V lookup: CDR1 MNHNS, CDR2 SASEGT.

This clonotype was seen ten or more times. The rearrangement uses TRBV7-8 and TRBJ2-3; D may be TRBD2 (5 bases). CDR3 length: 15 amino acids. The V end was cut by 2 bases, the J end by 0 bases, with 9 bases between. The germline V gene encodes CDR1 SGHVS and CDR2 FQNEAQ. The CDR3, as DNA: TGTGCCAGCAGCTTAAGCGGTCATAGCACAGATACGCAGTATTTT. Translation: CASSLSGHSTDTQYF.

At least ten counts were recorded for this clonotype. The chain combines TRBV7-6 with TRBJ2-3; unclear D gene. The CDR3 contains 14 residues. Per germline, CDR1 SGHVS and CDR2 FNYEAQ. V was cut by 4 bases and J by 1 base, with 9 bases left in between. CDR3: CASSSTYGTDTQYF. The CDR3 DNA reads as TGTGCCAGCAGCTCAACATACGGCACAGATACGCAGTATTTT.